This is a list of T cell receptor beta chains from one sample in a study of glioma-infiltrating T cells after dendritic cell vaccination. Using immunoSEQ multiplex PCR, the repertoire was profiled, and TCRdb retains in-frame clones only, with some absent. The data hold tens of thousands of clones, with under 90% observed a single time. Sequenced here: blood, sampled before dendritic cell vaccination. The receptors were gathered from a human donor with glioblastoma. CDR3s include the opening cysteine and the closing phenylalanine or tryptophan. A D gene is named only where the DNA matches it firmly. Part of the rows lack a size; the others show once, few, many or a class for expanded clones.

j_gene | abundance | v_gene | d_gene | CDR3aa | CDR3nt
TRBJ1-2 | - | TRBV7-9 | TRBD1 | CASITGQGYGYTF | TGTGCCAGCATAACCGGACAGGGCTATGGCTACACCTTC
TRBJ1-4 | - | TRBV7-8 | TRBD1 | CASSSDRGPNEKLFF | TGTGCCAGCAGCTCGGACAGGGGCCCTAATGAAAAACTGTTTTTT
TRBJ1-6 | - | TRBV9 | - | CASSVGPDNLIHPLHF | TGTGCCAGCAGCGTAGGTCCAGACAACCTAATTCACCCCCTCCACTTT
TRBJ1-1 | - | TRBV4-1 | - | CASTTTALNTEAFF | TGCGCCAGCACCACGACAGCCCTGAACACTGAAGCTTTCTTT
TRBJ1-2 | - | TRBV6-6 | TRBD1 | CASIAGQGNYGYTF | TGTGCCAGCATCGCCGGACAGGGGAACTATGGCTACACCTTC
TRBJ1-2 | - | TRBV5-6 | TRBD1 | CASSYIDRAEGYGYTF | TGTGCCAGCAGCTATATCGACAGGGCAGAGGGCTATGGCTACACCTTC
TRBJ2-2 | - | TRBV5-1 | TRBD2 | CASSLDPPGGDTGELFF | TGCGCCAGCAGCTTGGACCCACCCGGGGGGGACACCGGGGAGCTGTTTTTT
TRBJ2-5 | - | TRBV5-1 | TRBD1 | CASSPTTGVVKTQYF | TGCGCCAGCAGTCCAACGACAGGGGTTGTGAAGACCCAGTACTTC
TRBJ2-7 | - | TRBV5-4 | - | CASSSSATALSYEQYF | TGTGCCAGCAGCTCGTCTGCGACAGCGTTGTCCTACGAGCAGTACTTC
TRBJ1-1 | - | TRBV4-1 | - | CASSFTPSAEAFF | TGCGCCAGCAGCTTTACACCGTCTGCCGAAGCTTTCTTT
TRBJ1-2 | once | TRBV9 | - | CASSGTAGYGYTF | TGTGCCAGCAGCGGGACAGCCGGCTATGGCTACACCTTC
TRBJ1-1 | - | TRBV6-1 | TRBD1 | CASSFQGGAEAFF | TGTGCCAGCAGTTTCCAGGGGGGAGCTGAAGCTTTCTTT
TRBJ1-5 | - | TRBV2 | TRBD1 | CASSPGTVDNQPQHF | TGTGCCAGCAGCCCCGGGACAGTAGACAATCAGCCCCAGCATTTT
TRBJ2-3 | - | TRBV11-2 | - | CARGEGVITDTQYF | TGTGCCAGGGGCGAGGGGGTGATCACAGATACGCAGTATTTT
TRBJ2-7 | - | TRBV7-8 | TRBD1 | CASSPGTVFYEQYF | TGTGCCAGCAGCCCAGGGACAGTCTTCTACGAGCAGTACTTC
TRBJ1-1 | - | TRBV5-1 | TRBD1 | CASSRLSGGRNTEAFF | TGCGCCAGCAGCCGACTGTCAGGGGGGAGGAACACTGAAGCTTTCTTT
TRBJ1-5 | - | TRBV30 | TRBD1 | CAWRDRARGPQHF | TGTGCCTGGAGGGACAGGGCCCGTGGGCCCCAGCATTTT
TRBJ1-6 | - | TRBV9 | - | CASSVVGRVNSPLHF | TGTGCCAGCAGCGTAGTTGGCAGGGTTAATTCACCCCTCCACTTT
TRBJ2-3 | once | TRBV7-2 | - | CASSFLNRDTQYF | TGTGCCAGCAGCTTTTTAAACAGGGATACGCAGTATTTT
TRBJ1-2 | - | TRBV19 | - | CASSGPGGSYGYTF | TGTGCCAGTAGTGGTCCCGGGGGATCCTATGGCTACACCTTC
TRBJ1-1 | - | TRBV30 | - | CAWISLTEAFF | TGTGCCTGGATCTCCCTCACTGAAGCTTTCTTT
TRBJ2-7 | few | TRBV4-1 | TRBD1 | CASSQEEDRDFEQYF | TGCGCCAGCAGCCAAGAAGAGGACAGGGATTTCGAGCAGTACTTC
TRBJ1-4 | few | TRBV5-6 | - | CASSPDGTSEKLFF | TGTGCCAGCAGTCCGGACGGGACATCCGAAAAACTGTTTTTT
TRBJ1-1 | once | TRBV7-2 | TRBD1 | CASSAPTGDTEAFF | TGTGCCAGCAGCGCCCCCACAGGGGACACTGAAGCTTTCTTT
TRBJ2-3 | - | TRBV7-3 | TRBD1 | CASRLGTATDTQYF | TGTGCCAGCAGGTTGGGGACAGCGACAGATACGCAGTATTTT
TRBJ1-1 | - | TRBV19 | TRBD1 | CATSRDRVTEAFF | TGTGCCACCTCCCGGGACAGGGTTACTGAAGCTTTCTTT
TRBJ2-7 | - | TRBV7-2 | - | CASSLGGLEQYF | TGTGCCAGCAGCTTAGGGGGCCTCGAGCAGTACTTC
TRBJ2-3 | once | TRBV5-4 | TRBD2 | CASSRGGMTSADTQYF | TGTGCCAGCAGCCGTGGAGGTATGACTAGCGCAGATACGCAGTATTTT
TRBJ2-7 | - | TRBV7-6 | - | CASSLAGANYEQYF | TGTGCCAGCAGCTTAGCGGGGGCGAACTACGAGCAGTACTTC
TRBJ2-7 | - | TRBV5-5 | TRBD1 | CASSSAGTGTYEQYF | TGTGCCAGCAGCTCAGCCGGGACAGGGACCTACGAGCAGTACTTC
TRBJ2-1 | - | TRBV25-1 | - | CASSARTQGNEQFF | TGTGCCAGCAGTGCCCGGACCCAGGGCAATGAGCAGTTCTTC
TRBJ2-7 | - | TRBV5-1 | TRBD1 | CASSFPGQGGPYEQYF | TGCGCCAGCAGCTTCCCGGGACAGGGGGGTCCCTACGAGCAGTACTTC
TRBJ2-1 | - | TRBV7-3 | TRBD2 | CASSLFSGGDYNEQFF | TGTGCCAGCAGCTTATTCAGCGGGGGAGACTACAATGAGCAGTTCTTC
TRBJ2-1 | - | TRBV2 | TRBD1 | CASMEDRGYNEQFF | TGTGCCAGCATGGAGGACAGGGGCTACAATGAGCAGTTCTTC
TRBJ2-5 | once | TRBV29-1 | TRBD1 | CSVEADREKETQYF | TGCAGCGTTGAAGCGGACAGGGAAAAGGAGACCCAGTACTTC